The next 11 T cell receptor beta chains were all read from a single sample in a study of identical twins listed by TCRdb under 2016. Libraries were constructed by 5' RACE. Sequencing was performed on an Illumina HiSeq 2000. TCRdb redid the processing of the public reads, applying fastp at Q25 and MiXCR, and retained in-frame beta chains. Entries are consolidated by CDR3 protein sequence, retaining the most common genes and DNA. Across this sample there are some 570,000 distinct CDR3 sequences, with around 24% seen only once. The ten largest clones take up approximately 0.49% of the sample. The same data also went into a second study, on yellow fever vaccine responses in identical twins.

The specimen sequenced was CD4+ T cells sorted from blood. The source is a woman aged 18-29 years in good health.

V is TRBV9 and J is TRBJ1-5; D may be TRBD1 (6 bases). This CDR3 is built from 17 residues. Trimming stripped 1 base from V and 2 bases from J, with 16 bases between. Germline CDR1 and CDR2: SGDLS and YYNGEE. The CDR3 bases are TGTGCCAGCAGCGTACGTGGGTGGGGGGCTGGCAATCAGCCCCAGCATTTT. Amino acids: CASSVRGWGAGNQPQHF.

CDR3 sequence (DNA): TGTGCCAGCAGGGATGACAGAGAAAACATTCAGTACTTC. Translated, it gives CASRDDRENIQYF. The V call is TRBV2, the J call TRBJ2-4; D possibly corresponds to TRBD1 (5 bases). The V gene's germline CDR1 is SNHLY and CDR2 FYNNEI. The CDR3 sequence is 13 residues long. Trimming left V 6 bases short and J 5 bases short, with 11 bases between.

The rearrangement links TRBV6-5 to TRBJ2-7, with 11 nucleotides matching TRBD1. After removal of 0 bases from V and 4 bases from J, the junction contained 8 bases not matched to a gene. CDR3 length: 17 residues. Germline V gene sequence: CDR1 MNHEY, CDR2 SVGAGI. CDR3 in amino acids: CASSYSASGTGGYEQYF. The CDR3 DNA follows: TGTGCCAGCAGTTACTCTGCCTCCGGGACAGGGGGGTACGAGCAGTACTTC.

J is TRBJ2-3 and V is TRBV27; TRBD1 might be the D (5 bases). V lost 2 bases and J 3 bases, leaving 9 bases between the germline ends. The CDR3 runs 14 residues. CDR1 is MNHEY, CDR2 SMNVEV, per germline (reference sequence). The CDR3 DNA follows: TGTGCCAGCAGTTTAAAGGGGCAGACAGATACGCAGTATTTT. Protein product: CASSLKGQTDTQYF.

In its sample, this clonotype was seen a few times. The chain is built from TRBV12-3 or TRBV12-4 and TRBJ1-2; D is possibly TRBD1 (5 bases). The CDR3 loop spans 14 amino acids. The V end was cut by 3 bases, the J end by 7 bases, with 15 bases between. The CDR3 reads CASSFYQGLLGYTF. The CDR3 bases are TGTGCCAGCAGTTTTTATCAGGGTTTACTTGGCTACACCTTC.

Regarding this clonotype: This could be a read error, since a much larger clone is one nucleotide away. J is TRBJ2-1 and V is TRBV5-1; TRBD2 aligns across 10 bases. The end of the DNA fits TRBJ2-7 better, so the J call may be wrong. CDR1 SGHRS and CDR2 YFSETQ come from the germline V gene. The CDR3 is 15 amino acids. For the CDR3, the DNA is TGCGCCAGCAGCTCAGGGACTAGCGACTACAATGAGCAGTACTTC. Translation gives CASSSGTSDYNEQYF.

This clonotype showed up just a few times. This chain uses TRBV20-1 with TRBJ1-2; no definite D call. This CDR3 is 14 amino acids long. With 0 bases removed from V and 2 bases from J, the gap between germline ends came to 10 bases. Germline lookup yields CDR1 DFQATT and CDR2 SNEGSKA (reference sequence). The DNA for the CDR3 is TGCAGTGCTAGAGATCTTCGACTGAACTATGGCTACACCTTC. This translates into CSARDLRLNYGYTF.

The chain links TRBV9 to TRBJ2-1; 7 bases agree with TRBD2. Germline CDR1 SGDLS, CDR2 YYNGEE. The CDR3 consists of 17 residues. V shed 3 bases, J shed 2 bases, and the junction held 11 bases outside the gene matches. DNA for the CDR3: TGTGCCAGCAGCGGTTCCGCTAGCGGCCCGCCCTACAATGAGCAGTTCTTC. It codes for CASSGSASGPPYNEQFF.

There are many counts of this clonotype. The chain uses TRBV25-1 and TRBJ2-2; 8 bases match TRBD1. The germline V gene has CDR1 MGHDK and CDR2 SYGVNS. This CDR3 has 17 residues. J was trimmed by 1 base and V by 3 bases; bases with no gene match: 7. The CDR3 protein is CASSDPRDRKNTGELFF. CDR3 coding DNA: TGTGCCAGCAGTGACCCAAGGGACAGGAAGAACACCGGGGAGCTGTTTTTT. Variable domain in full (rest from reference TRBV25-1 and TRBJ2-2): EADIYQTPRYLVIGTGKKITLECSQTMGHDKMYWYQQDPGMELHLIHYSYGVNSTEKGDLSSESTVSRIRTEHFPLTLESARPSHTSQYLCASSDPRDRKNTGELFFGEGSRLTVL.

The V call is TRBV2, the J call TRBJ2-3, with D uncertain. The CDR3 loop spans 13 amino acids. CDR1 and CDR2 from the germline V gene are SNHLY and FYNNEI. V dropped 6 bases and J dropped 0 bases, with 7 bases sitting between them. CDR3 sequence: CASSRYSTDTQYF. The CDR3 bases are TGTGCCAGCAGCCGATACAGCACAGATACGCAGTATTTT.

Only a few counts were recorded for this clonotype. The chain recombines TRBV7-8 with TRBJ2-7; D is undetermined. The V end lost 1 base, the J end lost 4 bases, and 11 bases lay between the germline ends. This CDR3 comprises 14 residues. Per germline, CDR1 SGHVS and CDR2 FQNEAQ. The CDR3 loop is CASSLVSDVYEQYV. DNA of the CDR3: TGTGCCAGCAGCTTAGTCTCTGACGTATACGAGCAGTACGTC.